Listed here is a single TCR beta chain. Those enrolled, adults aged roughly 18 to 95 years, came from around 24 US areas. Assignments of participants to cohorts depended upon their own reported clinical history. The data derive from a study of blood T cell repertoires in COVID-19. The CDR3 is 15 amino acids. The V gene's germline CDR1 is MDHEN and CDR2 SYDVKM. The V and J ends lost 5 bases and 6 bases, in that order; junction bases with no gene match: 10. The repertoire was sequenced with immunoSEQ multiplex PCR; TCRdb's copy has only in-frame clones and lacks some. Here the sample spans some 330,000 clones, 80% to 85% being singletons.

The specimen was PBMCs or T cells enriched from blood (not recorded which). The chain links TRBV28 to TRBJ2-7, with 10 bases matching TRBD1. The source is a woman aged 50 to 60 who had recovered from COVID-19. CDR3 amino acids: CASSLLWRQGAEQYF. The DNA of the CDR3 is TGTGCCAGCAGTCTACTCTGGAGACAGGGGGCCGAGCAGTACTTC.